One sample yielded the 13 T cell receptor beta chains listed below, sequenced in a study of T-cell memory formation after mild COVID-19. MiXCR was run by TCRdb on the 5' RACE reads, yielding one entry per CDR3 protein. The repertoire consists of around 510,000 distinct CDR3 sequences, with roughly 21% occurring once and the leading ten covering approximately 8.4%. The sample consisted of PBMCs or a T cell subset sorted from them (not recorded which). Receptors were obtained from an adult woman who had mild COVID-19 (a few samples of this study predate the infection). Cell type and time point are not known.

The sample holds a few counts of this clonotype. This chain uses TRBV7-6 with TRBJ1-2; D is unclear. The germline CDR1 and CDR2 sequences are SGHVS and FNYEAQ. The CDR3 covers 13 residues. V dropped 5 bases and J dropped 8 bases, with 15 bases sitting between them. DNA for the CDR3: TGTGCCAGCAGCCCCGGGGTTTCCGGGGGCTACACCTTC. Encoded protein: CASSPGVSGGYTF.

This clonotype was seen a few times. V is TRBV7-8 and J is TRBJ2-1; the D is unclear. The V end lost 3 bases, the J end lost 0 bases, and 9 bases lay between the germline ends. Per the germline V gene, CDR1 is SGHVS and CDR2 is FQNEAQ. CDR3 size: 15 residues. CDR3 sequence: CASSFAQSSYNEQFF. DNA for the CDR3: TGTGCCAGCAGCTTTGCACAGAGCTCCTACAATGAGCAGTTCTTC. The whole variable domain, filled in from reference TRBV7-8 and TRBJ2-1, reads GAGVSQSPRYKVAKRGQDVALRCDPISGHVSLFWYQQALGQGPEFLTYFQNEAQLDKSGLPSDRFFAERPEGSVSTLKIQRTQQEDSAVYLCASSFAQSSYNEQFFGPGTRLTVL.

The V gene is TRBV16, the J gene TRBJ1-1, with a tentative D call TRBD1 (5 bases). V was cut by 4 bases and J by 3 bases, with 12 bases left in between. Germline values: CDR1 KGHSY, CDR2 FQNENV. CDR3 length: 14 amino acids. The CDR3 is CASSRQGGHTEAFF. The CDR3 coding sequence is TGTGCCAGCAGCCGGCAGGGTGGGCACACTGAAGCTTTCTTT.

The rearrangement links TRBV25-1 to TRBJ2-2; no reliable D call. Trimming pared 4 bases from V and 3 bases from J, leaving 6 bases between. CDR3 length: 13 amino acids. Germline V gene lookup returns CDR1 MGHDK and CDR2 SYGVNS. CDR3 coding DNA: TGTGCCAGCAGTGCTCGGGACACCGGGGAGCTGTTTTTT. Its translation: CASSARDTGELFF.

DNA for the CDR3: TGCAGTGCTAGACCTAGGGGAGGGTTGGGCTTCTTCAATCAGCCCCAGCATTTT. As protein: CSARPRGGLGFFNQPQHF. The rearrangement joins TRBV20-1 to TRBJ1-5; tentatively, D is TRBD1 (5 bases). This CDR3 has 18 residues. V shed 2 bases and J shed 3 bases, with 23 bases lying between them. Germline V gene data show CDR1 as DFQATT and CDR2 as SNEGSKA (reference sequence).

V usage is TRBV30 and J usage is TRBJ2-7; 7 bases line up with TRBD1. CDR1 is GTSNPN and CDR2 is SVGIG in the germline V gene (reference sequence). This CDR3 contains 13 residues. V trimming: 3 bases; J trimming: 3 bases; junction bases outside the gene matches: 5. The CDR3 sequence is CAWSRDSYYEQYF. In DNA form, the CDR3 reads TGTGCCTGGAGCCGGGACAGCTACTACGAGCAGTACTTC.

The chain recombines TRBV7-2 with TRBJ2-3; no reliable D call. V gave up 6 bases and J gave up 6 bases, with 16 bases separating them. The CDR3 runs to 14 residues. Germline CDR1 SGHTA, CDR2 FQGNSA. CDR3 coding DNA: TGTGCCAGCAGTACGGACCTTGATAGGGATACGCAGTATTTT. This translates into CASSTDLDRDTQYF.

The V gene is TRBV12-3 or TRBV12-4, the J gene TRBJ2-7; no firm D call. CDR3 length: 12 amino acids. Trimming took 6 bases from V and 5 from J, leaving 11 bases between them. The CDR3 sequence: CASSSGEDEQYF. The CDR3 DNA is TGTGCCAGCAGCTCTGGGGAAGACGAGCAGTACTTC.

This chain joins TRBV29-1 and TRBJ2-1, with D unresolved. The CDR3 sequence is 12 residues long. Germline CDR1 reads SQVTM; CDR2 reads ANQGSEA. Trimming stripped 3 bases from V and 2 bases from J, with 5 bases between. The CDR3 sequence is CSVEVPYNEQFF. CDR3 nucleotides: TGCAGCGTTGAGGTGCCCTACAATGAGCAGTTCTTC.

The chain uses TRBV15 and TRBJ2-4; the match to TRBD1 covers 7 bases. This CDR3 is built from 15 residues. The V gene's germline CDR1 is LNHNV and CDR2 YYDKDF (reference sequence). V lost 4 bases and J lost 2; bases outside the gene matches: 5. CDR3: CATSTPTGSKNIQYF. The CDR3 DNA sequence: TGTGCCACCAGCACCCCGACAGGGTCCAAAAACATTCAGTACTTC.

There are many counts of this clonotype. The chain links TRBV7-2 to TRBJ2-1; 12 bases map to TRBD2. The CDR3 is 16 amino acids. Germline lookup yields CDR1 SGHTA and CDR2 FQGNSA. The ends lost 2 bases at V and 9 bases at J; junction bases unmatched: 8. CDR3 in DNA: TGTGCCAGCAGCTTATTTGCTAGCGGGAGGGCTAGTGAGCAGTTCTTC. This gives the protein CASSLFASGRASEQFF.

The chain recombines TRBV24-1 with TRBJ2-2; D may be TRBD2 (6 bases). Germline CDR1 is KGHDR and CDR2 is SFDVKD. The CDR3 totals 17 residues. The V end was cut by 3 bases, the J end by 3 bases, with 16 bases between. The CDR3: CATSDNGRGFDTGELFF. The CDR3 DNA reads TGTGCCACCAGTGATAACGGGAGAGGGTTCGACACCGGGGAGCTGTTTTTT.

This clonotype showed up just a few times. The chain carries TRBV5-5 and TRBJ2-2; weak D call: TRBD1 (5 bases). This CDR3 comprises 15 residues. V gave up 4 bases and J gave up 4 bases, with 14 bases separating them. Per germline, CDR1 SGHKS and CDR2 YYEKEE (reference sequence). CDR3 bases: TGTGCCAGCAGCCCGTCCCCTACAGGCACCGGGGAGCTGTTTTTT. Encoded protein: CASSPSPTGTGELFF.